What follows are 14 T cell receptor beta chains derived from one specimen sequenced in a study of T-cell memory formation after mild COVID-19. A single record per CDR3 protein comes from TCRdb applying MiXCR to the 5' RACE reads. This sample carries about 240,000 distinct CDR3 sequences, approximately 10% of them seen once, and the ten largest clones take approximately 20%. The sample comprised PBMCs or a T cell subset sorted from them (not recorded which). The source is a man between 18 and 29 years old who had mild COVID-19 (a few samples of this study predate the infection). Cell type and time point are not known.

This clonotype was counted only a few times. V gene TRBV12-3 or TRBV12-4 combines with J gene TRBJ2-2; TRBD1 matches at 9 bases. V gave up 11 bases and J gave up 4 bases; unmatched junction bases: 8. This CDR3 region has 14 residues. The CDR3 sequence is CAGRQGVGTGELFF. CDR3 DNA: TGTGCCGGACGACAGGGGGTCGGCACCGGGGAGCTGTTTTTT.

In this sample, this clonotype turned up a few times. The CDR3 spells CASRRRGGPGNEQFF. The CDR3 DNA reads TGTGCCAGCAGGAGGAGGGGGGGTCCTGGCAATGAGCAGTTCTTC. V gene TRBV5-6 combines with J gene TRBJ2-1, with D tentatively TRBD2 (7 bases). CDR3 length: 15 amino acids. CDR1 and CDR2 from the germline V gene are SGHDT and YYEEEE. V dropped 5 bases and J dropped 6 bases, with 18 bases sitting between them.

The chain's CDR3 is CASSPHLAGGVFGTDTQYF. The CDR3 DNA reads TGCGCCAGCAGCCCCCATCTAGCGGGGGGTGTCTTTGGAACAGATACGCAGTATTTT. The chain joins TRBV5-1 to TRBJ2-3; 11 nucleotides agree with TRBD2. CDR1 is SGHRS, CDR2 YFSETQ, per germline. With V trimmed by 4 bases and J by 3 bases, 16 bases remained unmatched. The CDR3 spans 19 residues.

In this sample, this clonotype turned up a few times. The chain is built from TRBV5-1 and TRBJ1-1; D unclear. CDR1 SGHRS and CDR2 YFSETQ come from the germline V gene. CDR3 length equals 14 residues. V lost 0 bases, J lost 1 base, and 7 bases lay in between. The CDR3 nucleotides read TGCGCCAGCAGCTTGGACCACAAGAACACTGAAGCTTTCTTT. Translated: CASSLDHKNTEAFF.

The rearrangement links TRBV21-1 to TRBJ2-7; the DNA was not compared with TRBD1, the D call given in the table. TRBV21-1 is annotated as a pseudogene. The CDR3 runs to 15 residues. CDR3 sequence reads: CASSKGGAGSYEQYF. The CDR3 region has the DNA TGTGCCAGCAGCAAAGGCGGGGCAGGATCCTACGAGCAGTACTTC.

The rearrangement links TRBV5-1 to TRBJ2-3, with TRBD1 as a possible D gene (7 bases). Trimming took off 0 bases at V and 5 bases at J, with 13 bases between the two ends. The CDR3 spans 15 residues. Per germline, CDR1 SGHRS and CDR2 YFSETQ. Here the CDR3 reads CASSLGQGGGDTQYF. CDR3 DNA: TGCGCCAGCAGCTTGGGACAGGGAGGAGGAGATACGCAGTATTTT.

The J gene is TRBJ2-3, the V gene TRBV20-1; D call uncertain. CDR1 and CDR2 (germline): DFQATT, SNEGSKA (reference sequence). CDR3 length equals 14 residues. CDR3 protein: CSCEEAPSTDTQYF. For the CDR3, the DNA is TGCAGCTGCGAGGAAGCTCCAAGCACAGATACGCAGTATTTT.

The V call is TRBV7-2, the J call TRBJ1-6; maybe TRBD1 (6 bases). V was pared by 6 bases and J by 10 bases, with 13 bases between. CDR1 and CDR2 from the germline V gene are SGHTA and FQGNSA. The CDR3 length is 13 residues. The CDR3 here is CASRGRGRSPLHF. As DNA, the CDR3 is TGTGCCAGCAGGGGCAGGGGAAGATCACCCCTCCACTTT.

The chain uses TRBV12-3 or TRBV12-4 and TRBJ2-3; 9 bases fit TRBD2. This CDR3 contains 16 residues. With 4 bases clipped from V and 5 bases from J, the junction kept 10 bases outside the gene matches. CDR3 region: CASSSGWGLAEDTQYF. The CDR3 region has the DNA TGTGCCAGCAGTTCGGGTTGGGGACTAGCAGAAGATACGCAGTATTTT.

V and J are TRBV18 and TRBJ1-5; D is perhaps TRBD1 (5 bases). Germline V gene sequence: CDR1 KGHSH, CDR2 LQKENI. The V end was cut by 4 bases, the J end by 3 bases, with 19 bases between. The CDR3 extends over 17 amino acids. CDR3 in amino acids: CASSLLNQGPHNQPQHF. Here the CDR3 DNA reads TGTGCCAGCTCACTCCTCAACCAGGGCCCGCACAATCAGCCCCAGCATTTT. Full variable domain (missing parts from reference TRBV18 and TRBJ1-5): NAGVMQNPRHLVRRRGQEARLRCSPMKGHSHVYWYRQLPEEGLKFMVYLQKENIIDESGMPKERFSAEFPKEGPSILRIQQVVRGDSAAYFCASSLLNQGPHNQPQHFGDGTRLSIL.

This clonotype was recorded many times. The CDR3 protein is CASSSTSYSYEQYF. The CDR3 DNA is TGTGCCAGCAGTTCCACTAGTTACTCCTACGAGCAGTACTTC. This rearrangement joins TRBV12-3 or TRBV12-4 to TRBJ2-7, with D possibly being TRBD2 (5 bases). The V end was cut by 4 bases, the J end by 0 bases, with 10 bases between. The CDR3 sequence is 14 residues long.

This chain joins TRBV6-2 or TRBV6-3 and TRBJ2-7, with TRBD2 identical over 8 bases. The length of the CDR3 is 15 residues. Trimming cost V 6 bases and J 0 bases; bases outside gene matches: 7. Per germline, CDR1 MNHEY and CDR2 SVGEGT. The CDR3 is CASRPAGGYSYEQYV. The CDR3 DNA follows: TGTGCCAGCAGGCCGGCGGGGGGCTACTCCTACGAGCAGTACGTC.

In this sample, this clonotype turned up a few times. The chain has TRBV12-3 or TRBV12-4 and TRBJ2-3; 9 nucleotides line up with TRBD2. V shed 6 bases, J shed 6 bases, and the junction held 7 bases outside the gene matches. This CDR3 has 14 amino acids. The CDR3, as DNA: TGTGCCAGCAGCCGGGAGCGGGGGGCCGATACGCAGTATTTT. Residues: CASSRERGADTQYF.

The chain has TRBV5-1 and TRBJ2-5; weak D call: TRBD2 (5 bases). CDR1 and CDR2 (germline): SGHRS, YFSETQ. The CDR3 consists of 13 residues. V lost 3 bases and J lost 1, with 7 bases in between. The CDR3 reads CASSSSPQETQYF. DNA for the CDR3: TGCGCCAGCAGCTCTAGCCCCCAAGAGACCCAGTACTTC.